The clone carrying this T cell receptor (beta chain) was seen repeatedly, ten times or more. Antigen unknown. TCRdb analysed the reads with MiXCR anew, one entry per CDR3 protein. In the table there are around 94,000 distinct CDR3 sequences, approximately 15% of which are singletons. The data stem from a study of T cell repertoires in cytomegalovirus infection. Overall study results and limits: In two of eight donors, the top clonotype was HLA-C-restricted CMV-specific.

Trimming took 0 bases from V and 6 from J, leaving 12 bases between them. This CDR3 comprises 15 residues. The germline gives CDR1 SGHTA, CDR2 FQGNSA. The material sequenced was PBMCs. The origin of this receptor is a human donor in good health (CMV status not recorded). Some clones in this sample may be carry-over from other donors' samples. V and J are TRBV7-2 and TRBJ1-5; D is unresolved. In DNA form, the CDR3 reads TGTGCCAGCAGCTTAGCGGGGAGCTCGCGTCAGCCCCAGCATTTT. Translation: CASSLAGSSRQPQHF.